The clone carrying this T cell receptor (beta chain) has just a few counts. As yet, its antigen is unknown. After removal of 4 bases from V and 4 bases from J, the junction contained 12 bases not matched to a gene. There are 16 residues in the CDR3. The germline V gene encodes CDR1 SGHDT and CDR2 YYEEEE. The source of the sample is a study of blood T cells in healthy people across ages. Overall study findings and caveats: There was a strong correlation between TCR beta diversity and naive T cell percentage.

Primers used in a second PCR of about 7 to 12 cycles were a sample-barcoded 5' primer and a J-beta primer mix. TCRdb redid the calling of the 5' RACE reads with MiXCR, one entry per CDR3 protein. This sample has under 1,000,000 distinct CDR3 sequences, with about 47% found just once. This chain connects TRBV5-6 to TRBJ1-2; 8 nucleotides match TRBD1. The TCR was taken from a man of 80 years or more in good health. The sample comprised blood. CDR3 nucleotide sequence: TGTGCCAGCAGCACAGGGGGAGGCACACGGGGCTATGGCTACACCTTC. This translates into CASSTGGGTRGYGYTF.